Reported below is one T cell receptor (beta chain). Its antigen is unknown. The sample comes from a study of beta chain features in type 1 diabetes. Study-wide context: Comparable age, gender and cell yields were observed in patients relative to healthy donors.

As every portion of the isolated RNA was reverse transcribed, the sequencing read expressed TCRB transcripts. TCRdb keeps only in-frame clones here, not all; method: immunoSEQ multiplex PCR. The sample has hundreds of thousands of clones; roughly 13% are singletons. V lost 7 bases and J 0 bases, leaving 9 bases between the germline ends. This CDR3 is built from 12 residues. Germline CDR1 SQVTM, CDR2 ANQGSEA. The study, taken as a whole, reports: Shorter TCRB CDR3s, moderately but significantly so, were found in Type 1 diabetes patients in all four CD4+ subsets.

The chain carries TRBV29-1 and TRBJ1-1, with D possibly being TRBD1 (5 bases). This clonotype was sampled from a man between 18 and 35 years old with type 1 diabetes. The sequenced material came from naive CD4+ T cells from blood. CDR3 in DNA: TGCAGCGGACAGAAGGTGAACACTGAAGCTTTCTTT. Amino acids: CSGQKVNTEAFF.